These 4 T cell receptor beta chains share one sample of origin, sequenced in a study of blood T cell repertoires in COVID-19. The repertoire was sequenced with immunoSEQ multiplex PCR; TCRdb's copy has only in-frame clones and lacks some. The sample has about 280,000 clones; approximately 86% are singletons. The source material was peripheral blood. The receptors derive from a woman between 70 and 85 years old with COVID-19, enrolled during active disease.

This chain joins TRBV4-3 and TRBJ2-1; 10 bases are shared with TRBD2. CDR1 is LGHNA and CDR2 is YSLEER in the germline V gene. The length of the CDR3 is 15 residues. V lost 1 base to trimming and J lost 8 bases; unmatched junction nucleotides: 5. CDR3 sequence: CASSQGASGGYEQFF. The CDR3 DNA reads as TGCGCCAGCAGCCAAGGGGCTAGCGGGGGTTATGAGCAGTTCTTC.

This clone was counted a few times. At the DNA level, this CDR3 is encoded by other sequences in the same sample as well. The CDR3 nucleotides read TGCGCCAGCAGCTTGGTCGGACAGGGAAACACCGGGGAGCTGTTTTTT. Protein: CASSLVGQGNTGELFF. The V and J genes are TRBV5-1 and TRBJ2-2; 8 nucleotides agree with TRBD1. With 0 bases clipped from V and 2 bases from J, the junction kept 3 bases outside the gene matches. Germline CDR1 and CDR2: SGHRS and YFSETQ. This CDR3 contains 16 residues.

This chain links TRBV19 with TRBJ1-1; weak D call: TRBD1 (5 bases). In germline, CDR1 is LNHDA, CDR2 SQIVND (reference sequence). Trimming took off 3 bases at V and 1 base at J, with 15 bases between the two ends. CDR3 size: 16 residues. The CDR3 loop reads CASSIGGSLRNTEAFF. The CDR3 DNA is TGTGCCAGTAGTATCGGGGGGTCACTTAGGAACACTGAAGCTTTCTTT.

The V gene is TRBV5-6, the J gene TRBJ1-3; no clear D gene. Germline-derived CDR1 and CDR2 are SGHDT and YYEEEE. This CDR3 region has 14 residues. The germline V and J ends were trimmed by 1 base and 3 bases, with 8 bases remaining between them. CDR3: CASSLRGSGNTIYF. CDR3 in DNA: TGTGCCAGCAGCTTGCGGGGTAGTGGAAACACCATATATTTT.